The following is a T cell receptor beta chain sequence with its context. The read terminates 3 residues ahead of where the CDR3 ends, so the germline J gene completes it. This sample stems from a study of T cells in women clearing cervical HPV infection. About the study: Cases' blood sampling followed lesion detection by median about 150 days (90 to 200).

Between the trimmed V and J ends, which lost 4 bases and 2 bases, there was a span of 12 bases. From germline, CDR1 is MNHEY and CDR2 SVGEGT. The CDR3 covers 14 residues. The repertoire was sequenced with immunoSEQ multiplex PCR; TCRdb's copy has only in-frame clones and lacks some. The sample includes about 26,000 clones. The chain is built from TRBV6-2 or TRBV6-3 and TRBJ2-7, with D maybe TRBD1 (6 bases). The source material was blood buffy coat. The receptor comes from a woman aged 18 to 69 with a cervical HPV16 infection that either progressed to CIN3+ or cleared (not recorded which). The CDR3 bases that were read are TGTGCCAGCAGTTCAGGGGTTGTCCCCTACGAG. Translation: CASSSGVVPYE. The full CDR3 sequence reads CASSSGVVPYEQYF.